This entry lists 20 T cell receptor beta chains sequenced from one sample in a study of blood T cell repertoires in COVID-19. Profiling relied on immunoSEQ multiplex PCR, and the TCRdb table lists in-frame clones only, not all of them. The sample lists about 110,000 clones, nearly 80% seen once, with about a sixth in the top ten. Sequencing used peripheral blood. All receptors come from a woman older than 75 with active or convalescent COVID-19.

This clone was found once. The chain carries TRBV5-5 and TRBJ1-4, with 8 bases fitting TRBD1. Germline loops: CDR1 SGHKS, CDR2 YYEKEE (reference sequence). Trimming cost V 5 bases and J 7 bases; bases outside gene matches: 7. The CDR3 is made up of 14 amino acids. The CDR3 nucleotides are TGTGCCAGCAGTCCAGGGGGCGAAGGTGAAAAACTGTTTTTT. It encodes CASSPGGEGEKLFF.

This clone was picked up many times. This sequence joins TRBV11-2 and TRBJ2-5, with 8 bases matching TRBD1. Germline V gene sequence: CDR1 SGHAT, CDR2 FQNNGV. V shed 5 bases and J 5 bases; nucleotides not matched to a gene: 13. This CDR3 region has 16 residues. The CDR3 DNA sequence: TGTGCCAGCAGCCCCCGCCCGGACAGGGCGGGCGAGACCCAGTACTTC. It is translated as CASSPRPDRAGETQYF.

The V and J genes are TRBV5-1 and TRBJ2-1; no clear D gene. The V and J ends lost 0 bases and 4 bases respectively, with 11 bases between them. Germline CDR1 and CDR2: SGHRS and YFSETQ. This CDR3 has 15 amino acids. The CDR3 sequence is CASSLDLAIYNEQFF. In DNA form, the CDR3 reads TGCGCCAGCAGCTTGGATTTAGCTATTTACAATGAGCAGTTCTTC.

The chain recombines TRBV27 with TRBJ2-2; TRBD1 is a possible D gene (6 bases). CDR3 length equals 16 residues. Looked up from germline, CDR1 is MNHEY and CDR2 is SMNVEV (reference sequence). The germline V and J ends were trimmed by 4 bases and 3 bases, with 15 bases remaining between them. CDR3 coding DNA: TGTGCCAGCAGTTCCTCAGGGGCCGCCGACACCGGGGAGCTGTTTTTT. As protein: CASSSSGAADTGELFF.

This chain connects TRBV6-1 to TRBJ1-5, with a possible D match to TRBD1 (5 bases). Germline V gene lookup returns CDR1 MNHNS and CDR2 SASEGT. V was cut by 0 bases and J by 4 bases, with 16 bases left in between. The CDR3 is 17 residues long. In DNA, the CDR3 is TGTGCCAGCAGTGAAGCGCTGGGGCAGGGCAAGAATCAGCCCCAGCATTTT. This gives the protein CASSEALGQGKNQPQHF.

The gene calls are TRBV10-3 and TRBJ2-1, with 13 bases that match TRBD2. This CDR3 has 16 amino acids. J gave up 5 bases and V 1 base, and 2 bases lay outside the gene matches. CDR1 and CDR2 (germline): ENHRY, SYGVKD. CDR3 bases: TGTGCCATCAGTGAGTTGGGACTAGCGGGAAACAATGAGCAGTTCTTC. Protein sequence: CAISELGLAGNNEQFF.

V usage is TRBV16 and J usage is TRBJ2-7; possibly TRBD1 for D (5 bases). This CDR3 comprises 14 residues. Trimming pared 3 bases from V and 0 bases from J, leaving 9 bases between. The germline CDR1 and CDR2 sequences are KGHSY and FQNENV. CDR3 nucleotide sequence: TGTGCCAGCAGCCAGGCAGGGCACTCCTACGAGCAGTACTTC. Translated, it gives CASSQAGHSYEQYF. Based on the CDR3 plus reference TRBV16 and TRBJ2-7, the full variable domain is GEEVAQTPKHLVRGEGQKAKLYCAPIKGHSYVFWYQQVLKNEFKFLISFQNENVFDETGMPKERFSAKCLPNSPCSLEIQATKLEDSAVYFCASSQAGHSYEQYFGPGTRLTVT.

This clone turned up a few times. The gene calls are TRBV18 and TRBJ2-7; D remains unclear. Trimming cost V 1 base and J 3 bases, with 7 bases left between them. Germline values: CDR1 KGHSH, CDR2 LQKENI. CDR3 size: 13 residues. The CDR3 region is CASSPLPDYEQYF. DNA for the CDR3: TGTGCCAGCTCACCACTTCCAGACTACGAGCAGTACTTC.

The gene calls are TRBV20-1 and TRBJ2-1; 9 bases map to TRBD2. CDR1 is DFQATT and CDR2 is SNEGSKA in the germline V gene (reference sequence). The CDR3 is 14 residues long. J was trimmed by 7 bases and V by 3 bases; bases with no gene match: 7. CDR3 sequence reads: CSASWTSDRNEQFF. The DNA for the CDR3 is TGCAGTGCTAGTTGGACTAGCGACAGAAATGAGCAGTTCTTC.

This chain links TRBV27 with TRBJ1-4; 9 bases align to TRBD1. With V trimmed by 4 bases and J by 3 bases, 3 bases remained unmatched. The CDR3 is 15 residues long. From germline, CDR1 is MNHEY and CDR2 SMNVEV (reference sequence). The CDR3 here is CASSYRGPANEKLFF. In DNA, the CDR3 is TGTGCCAGCAGTTACAGGGGGCCGGCTAATGAAAAACTGTTTTTT.

This chain links TRBV15 with TRBJ2-7, with D hard to call. V was pared by 0 bases and J by 4 bases, with 10 bases between. CDR1 LNHNV and CDR2 YYDKDF come from the germline V gene (reference sequence). The CDR3 is made up of 14 amino acids. CDR3 nucleotides: TGTGCCACCAGCAGAGACCAAAACAGTTACGAGCAGTACTTC. Translated: CATSRDQNSYEQYF. The complete variable domain, with remaining parts taken from reference TRBV15 and TRBJ2-7, reads DAMVIQNPRYQVTQFGKPVTLSCSQTLNHNVMYWYQQKSSQAPKLLFHYYDKDFNNEADTPDNFQSRRPNTSFCFLDIRSPGLGDTAMYLCATSRDQNSYEQYFGPGTRLTVT.

The V gene is TRBV5-1, the J gene TRBJ2-5; TRBD2 agrees at 8 bases. This CDR3 spans 15 amino acids. Germline V CDR1 and CDR2: SGHRS, YFSETQ. V lost 3 bases to trimming and J lost 5 bases; unmatched junction nucleotides: 9. CDR3 loop: CASSWGLTSVETQYF. Here the CDR3 DNA reads TGCGCCAGCAGCTGGGGACTGACTAGCGTCGAGACCCAGTACTTC.

The V gene is TRBV2, the J gene TRBJ1-1; D is perhaps TRBD1 (6 bases). The V end lost 6 bases, the J end lost 6 bases, and 20 bases lay between the germline ends. This CDR3 has 15 amino acids. CDR1 and CDR2 from the germline V gene are SNHLY and FYNNEI. The CDR3 DNA is TGTGCCAGCAGGGGAAGGACAGCCTCACCCTCTGAAGCTTTCTTT. The encoded protein is CASRGRTASPSEAFF.

This clone was observed a few times. The sample carries other DNA sequences with the same CDR3. V usage is TRBV7-8 and J usage is TRBJ1-1; tentatively, D is TRBD1 (5 bases). From germline, CDR1 is SGHVS and CDR2 FQNEAQ. V shed 5 bases and J shed 1 base, with 17 bases lying between them. The CDR3 consists of 16 residues. CDR3 amino acids: CASSLRRGLGNTEAFF. CDR3 DNA: TGTGCCAGCAGCCTAAGGCGGGGCTTAGGGAACACTGAAGCTTTCTTT.

The chain uses TRBV29-1 and TRBJ1-2; 7 bases are a match to TRBD1. With 0 bases clipped from V and 4 bases from J, the junction kept 5 bases outside the gene matches. Germline-derived CDR1 and CDR2 are SQVTM and ANQGSEA. The CDR3 is made up of 14 amino acids. CDR3 loop: CSVEEGGDPYGYTF. For the CDR3, the DNA is TGCAGCGTTGAAGAAGGGGGCGATCCCTATGGCTACACCTTC.

The chain employs TRBV4-2 and TRBJ2-7, with TRBD2 identical over 7 bases. The CDR3 is 19 residues long. Per the germline V gene, CDR1 is LGHNA and CDR2 is YNFKEQ. After removal of 9 bases from V and 4 bases from J, the junction contained 27 bases not matched to a gene. The CDR3 loop is CASTTSPEGWRETKYEQYF. For the CDR3, the DNA is TGTGCCAGTACCACTTCGCCCGAGGGCTGGCGGGAGACGAAGTACGAGCAGTACTTC.

J is TRBJ1-2 and V is TRBV5-1; 11 bases line up with TRBD1. In germline, CDR1 is SGHRS, CDR2 YFSETQ. CDR3 length equals 15 residues. The ends lost 4 bases at V and 1 base at J; junction bases unmatched: 3. In DNA form, the CDR3 reads TGCGCCAGCAGCCCGGGGACAGGGGGTAACTATGGCTACACCTTC. Translation: CASSPGTGGNYGYTF.

The chain carries TRBV4-1 and TRBJ1-2, with 7 bases matching TRBD1. The CDR3 runs to 13 residues. Germline CDR1 reads MGHRA; CDR2 reads YSYEKL. V shed 6 bases and J 4 bases; nucleotides not matched to a gene: 5. The chain's CDR3 is CASRPTGRYGYTF. DNA of the CDR3: TGCGCCAGCAGGCCGACAGGGCGCTATGGCTACACCTTC.

The chain recombines TRBV25-1 with TRBJ2-7; a weak D match, TRBD2 (5 bases). V lost 5 bases to trimming and J lost 4 bases, with 15 bases between them. Per germline, CDR1 MGHDK and CDR2 SYGVNS. CDR3 length equals 14 residues. CDR3 sequence reads: CASSRSGSLYEQYF. DNA for the CDR3: TGTGCCAGCAGTCGGTCGGGAAGCTTATACGAGCAGTACTTC.

The rearrangement uses TRBV5-1 and TRBJ2-7, with D maybe TRBD2 (6 bases). Looked up from germline, CDR1 is SGHRS and CDR2 is YFSETQ. V was clipped by 3 bases and J by 2 bases, with 15 bases between them. The CDR3 totals 15 residues. Written as DNA, the CDR3 is TGCGCCAGCAGCTCTAAGACTAGTGCTACCTACGAGCAGTACTTC. Translated: CASSSKTSATYEQYF.